This T cell receptor beta chain emerged from a study of blood T cell repertoires in COVID-19. As for the study in general: In each case, the material was cDNA or gDNA derived from T cells, B-cell-depleted T cells, or PBMCs.

Authors' methods: Reference gene primer amplification gave estimated nucleated cell counts. Data came from immunoSEQ multiplex PCR; TCRdb stores just in-frame clones and leaves some out. The V and J calls and clone size come from that table; D and trimming were worked out from the DNA. Of under 250,000 clones in the sample, over 70% were seen once. Germline loops: CDR1 MNHNY, CDR2 SVGAGI (reference sequence). V was trimmed by 8 bases and J by 2 bases, leaving 10 bases between them. The CDR3 sequence is 14 residues long. The V gene is TRBV6-6, the J gene TRBJ1-6; D is possibly TRBD1 (6 bases). The TCR comes from a woman in her sixties or seventies with acute or convalescent COVID-19. Material: peripheral blood. CDR3 sequence reads: CASARTAYNSPLHF. The DNA of the CDR3 is TGTGCCAGCGCCCGGACAGCCTATAATTCACCCCTCCACTTT.